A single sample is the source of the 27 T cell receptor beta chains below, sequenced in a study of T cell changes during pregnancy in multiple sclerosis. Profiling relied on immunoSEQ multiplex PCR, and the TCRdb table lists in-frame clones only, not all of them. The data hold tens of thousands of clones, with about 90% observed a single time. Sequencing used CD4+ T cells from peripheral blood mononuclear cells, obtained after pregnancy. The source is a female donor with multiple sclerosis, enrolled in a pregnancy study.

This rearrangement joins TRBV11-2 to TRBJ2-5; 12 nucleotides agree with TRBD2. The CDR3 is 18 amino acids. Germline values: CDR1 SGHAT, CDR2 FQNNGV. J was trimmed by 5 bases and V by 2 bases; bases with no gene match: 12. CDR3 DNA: TGTGCCAGCAGCTTACTGGGACGACTAGCGGGGGTTCGGGAGACCCAGTACTTC. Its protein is CASSLLGRLAGVRETQYF.

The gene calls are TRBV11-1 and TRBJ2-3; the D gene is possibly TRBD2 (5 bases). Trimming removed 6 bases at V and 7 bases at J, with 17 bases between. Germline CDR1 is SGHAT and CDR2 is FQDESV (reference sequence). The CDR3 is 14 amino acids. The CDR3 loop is CASRSLLRGYTQYF. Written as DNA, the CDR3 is TGTGCCAGCAGATCCTTGTTACGAGGGTATACGCAGTATTTT.

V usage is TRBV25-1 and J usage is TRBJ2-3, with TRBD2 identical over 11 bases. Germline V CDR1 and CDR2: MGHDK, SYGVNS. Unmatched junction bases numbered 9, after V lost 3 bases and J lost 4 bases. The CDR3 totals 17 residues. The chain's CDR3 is CASSDRLIAGGPDTQYF. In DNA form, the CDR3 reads TGTGCCAGCAGTGACCGCCTGATAGCGGGGGGGCCAGATACGCAGTATTTT.

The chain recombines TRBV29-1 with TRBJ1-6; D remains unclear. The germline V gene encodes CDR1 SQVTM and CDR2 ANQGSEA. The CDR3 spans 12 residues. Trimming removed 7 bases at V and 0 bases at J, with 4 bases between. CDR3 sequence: CSGHSYNSPLHF. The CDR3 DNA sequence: TGCAGCGGACACTCCTATAATTCACCCCTCCACTTT.

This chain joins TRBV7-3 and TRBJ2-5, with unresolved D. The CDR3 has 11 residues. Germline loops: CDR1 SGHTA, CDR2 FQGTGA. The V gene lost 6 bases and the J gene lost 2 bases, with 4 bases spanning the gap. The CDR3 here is CASRYQETQYF. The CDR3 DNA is TGTGCCAGCAGGTATCAAGAGACCCAGTACTTC.

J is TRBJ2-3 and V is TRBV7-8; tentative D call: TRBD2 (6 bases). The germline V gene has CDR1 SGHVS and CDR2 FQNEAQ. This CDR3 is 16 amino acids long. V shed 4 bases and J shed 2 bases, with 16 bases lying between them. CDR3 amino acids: CASSSGRRGNTDTQYF. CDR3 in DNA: TGTGCCAGCAGCTCCGGGAGACGGGGAAACACAGATACGCAGTATTTT.

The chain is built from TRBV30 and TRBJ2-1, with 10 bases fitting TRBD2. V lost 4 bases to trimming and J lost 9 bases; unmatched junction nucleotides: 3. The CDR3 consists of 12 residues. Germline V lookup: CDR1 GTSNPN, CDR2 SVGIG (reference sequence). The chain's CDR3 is CAWTGTSAEQFF. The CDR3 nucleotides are TGTGCCTGGACTGGGACTAGCGCTGAGCAGTTCTTC.

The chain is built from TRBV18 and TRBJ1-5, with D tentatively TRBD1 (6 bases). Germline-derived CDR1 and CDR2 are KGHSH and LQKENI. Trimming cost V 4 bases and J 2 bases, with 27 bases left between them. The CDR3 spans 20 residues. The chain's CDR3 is CASSLKQDSANRVGNQPQHF. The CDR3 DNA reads TGTGCCAGCTCACTTAAACAGGACAGTGCGAATCGCGTAGGCAATCAGCCCCAGCATTTT.

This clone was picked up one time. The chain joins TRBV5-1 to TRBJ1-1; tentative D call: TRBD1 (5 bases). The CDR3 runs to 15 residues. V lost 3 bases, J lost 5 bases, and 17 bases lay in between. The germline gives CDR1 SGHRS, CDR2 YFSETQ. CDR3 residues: CASSSVTQGGTEAFF. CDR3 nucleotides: TGCGCCAGCAGCTCTGTGACCCAGGGAGGAACTGAAGCTTTCTTT.

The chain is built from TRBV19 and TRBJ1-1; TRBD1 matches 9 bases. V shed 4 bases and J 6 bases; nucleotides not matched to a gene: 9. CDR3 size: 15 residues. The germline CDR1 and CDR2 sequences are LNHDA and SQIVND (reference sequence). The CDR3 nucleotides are TGTGCCAGTAGTACACTACAGGGGGCACGACCTGAAGCTTTCTTT. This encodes CASSTLQGARPEAFF.

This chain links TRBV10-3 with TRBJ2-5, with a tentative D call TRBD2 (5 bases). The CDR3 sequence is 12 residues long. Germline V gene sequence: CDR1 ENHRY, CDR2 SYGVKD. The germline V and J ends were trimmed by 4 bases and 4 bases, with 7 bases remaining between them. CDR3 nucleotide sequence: TGTGCCATCAGTGGAGGGAGAGAGACCCAGTACTTC. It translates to CAISGGRETQYF.

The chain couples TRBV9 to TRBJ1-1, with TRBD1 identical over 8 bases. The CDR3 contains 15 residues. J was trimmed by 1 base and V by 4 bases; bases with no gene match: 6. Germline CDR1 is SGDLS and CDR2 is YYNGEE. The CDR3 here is CASSFSGGANTEAFF. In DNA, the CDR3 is TGTGCCAGCAGCTTCTCAGGGGGCGCGAACACTGAAGCTTTCTTT.

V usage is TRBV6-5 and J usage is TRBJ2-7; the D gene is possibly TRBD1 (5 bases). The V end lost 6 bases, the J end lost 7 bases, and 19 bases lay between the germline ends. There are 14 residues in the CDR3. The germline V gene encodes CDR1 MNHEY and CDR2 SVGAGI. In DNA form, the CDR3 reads TGTGCCAGCAGCCCCGACAGAGTTGCTTTAGAGCAGTACTTC. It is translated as CASSPDRVALEQYF.

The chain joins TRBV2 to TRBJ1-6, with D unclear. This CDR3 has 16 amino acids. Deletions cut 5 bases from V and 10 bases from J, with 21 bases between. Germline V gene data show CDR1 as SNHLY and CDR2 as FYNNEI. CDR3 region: CASSRREPRSYSPLHF. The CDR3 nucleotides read TGTGCCAGCAGTAGACGGGAACCCAGATCCTACTCACCCCTCCACTTT.

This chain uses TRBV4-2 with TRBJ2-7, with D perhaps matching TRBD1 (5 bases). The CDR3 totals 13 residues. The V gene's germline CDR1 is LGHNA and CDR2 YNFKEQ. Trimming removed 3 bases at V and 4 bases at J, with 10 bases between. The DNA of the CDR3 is TGTGCCAGCAGCCAGGCACAGGATTACGAGCAGTACTTC. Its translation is CASSQAQDYEQYF.

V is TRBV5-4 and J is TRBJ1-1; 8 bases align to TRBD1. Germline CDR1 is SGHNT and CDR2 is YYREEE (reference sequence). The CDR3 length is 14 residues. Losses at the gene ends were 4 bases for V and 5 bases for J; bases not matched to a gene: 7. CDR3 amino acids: CASSPRTGLTEAFF. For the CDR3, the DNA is TGTGCCAGCAGCCCCCGGACAGGGTTAACTGAAGCTTTCTTT.

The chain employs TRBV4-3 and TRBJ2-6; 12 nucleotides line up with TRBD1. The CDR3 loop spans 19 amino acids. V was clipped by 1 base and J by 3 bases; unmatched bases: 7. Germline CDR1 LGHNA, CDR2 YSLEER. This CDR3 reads CASSQATGTGGVGANVLTF. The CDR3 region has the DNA TGCGCCAGCAGCCAAGCCACCGGGACAGGGGGCGTTGGGGCCAACGTCCTGACTTTC.

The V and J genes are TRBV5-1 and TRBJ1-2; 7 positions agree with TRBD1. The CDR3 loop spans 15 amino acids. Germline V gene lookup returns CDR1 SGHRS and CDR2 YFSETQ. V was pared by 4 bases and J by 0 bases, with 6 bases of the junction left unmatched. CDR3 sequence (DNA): TGCGCCAGCAGCCTTGCAGGGGGATCTAACTATGGCTACACCTTC. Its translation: CASSLAGGSNYGYTF.

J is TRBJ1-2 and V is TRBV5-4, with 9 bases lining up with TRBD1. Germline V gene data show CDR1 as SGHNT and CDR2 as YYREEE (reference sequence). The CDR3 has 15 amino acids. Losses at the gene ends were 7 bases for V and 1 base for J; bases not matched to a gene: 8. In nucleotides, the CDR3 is TGTGCCAGCGGGTTGGGACAGGGCCTTAACTATGGCTACACCTTC. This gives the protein CASGLGQGLNYGYTF.

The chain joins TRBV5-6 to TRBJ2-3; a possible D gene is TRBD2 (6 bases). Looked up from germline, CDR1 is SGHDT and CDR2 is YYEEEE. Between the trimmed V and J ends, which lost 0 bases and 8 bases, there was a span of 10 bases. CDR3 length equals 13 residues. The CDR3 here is CASSLVGGATQYF. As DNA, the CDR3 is TGTGCCAGCAGCTTGGTCGGGGGTGCTACGCAGTATTTT.

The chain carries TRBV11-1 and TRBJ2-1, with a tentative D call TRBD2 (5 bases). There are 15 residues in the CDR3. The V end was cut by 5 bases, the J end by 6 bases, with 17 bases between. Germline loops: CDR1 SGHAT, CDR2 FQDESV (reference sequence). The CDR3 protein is CASSPKGRGFNEQFF. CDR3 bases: TGTGCCAGCAGCCCTAAGGGCCGCGGGTTCAATGAGCAGTTCTTC.

The CDR3 DNA is TGTGCCAGCAGTGAAGGGCCCAGGGCTGGTGAGACCCAGTACTTC. Protein product: CASSEGPRAGETQYF. The rearrangement joins TRBV6-1 to TRBJ2-5; weak D call: TRBD1 (5 bases). The ends were cut back, 1 base at V and 5 bases at J, with 14 bases in the middle. The V gene's germline CDR1 is MNHNS and CDR2 SASEGT. The CDR3 extends over 15 amino acids.

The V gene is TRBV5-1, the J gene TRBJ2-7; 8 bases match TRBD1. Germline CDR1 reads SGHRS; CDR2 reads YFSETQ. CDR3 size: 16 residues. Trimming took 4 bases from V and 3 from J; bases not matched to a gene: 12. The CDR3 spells CASSPGQGAVGYEQYF. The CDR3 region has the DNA TGCGCCAGCAGCCCCGGCCAGGGGGCTGTGGGCTACGAGCAGTACTTC.

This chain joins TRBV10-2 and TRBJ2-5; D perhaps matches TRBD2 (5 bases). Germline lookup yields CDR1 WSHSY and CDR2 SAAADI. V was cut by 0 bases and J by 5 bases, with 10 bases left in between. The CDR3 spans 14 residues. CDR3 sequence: CASSESSGVETQYF. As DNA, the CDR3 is TGCGCCAGCAGTGAGTCGAGCGGTGTGGAGACCCAGTACTTC.

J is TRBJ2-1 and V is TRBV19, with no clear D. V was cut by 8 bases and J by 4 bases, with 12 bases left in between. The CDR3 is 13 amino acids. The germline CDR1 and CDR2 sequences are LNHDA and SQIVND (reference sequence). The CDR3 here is CASSGPGYNEQFF. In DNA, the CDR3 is TGTGCCAGTTCAGGCCCAGGTTACAATGAGCAGTTCTTC. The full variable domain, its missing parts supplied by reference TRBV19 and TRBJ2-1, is DGGITQSPKYLFRKEGQNVTLSCEQNLNHDAMYWYRQDPGQGLRLIYYSQIVNDFQKGDIAEGYSVSREKKESFPLTVTSAQKNPTAFYLCASSGPGYNEQFFGPGTRLTVL.

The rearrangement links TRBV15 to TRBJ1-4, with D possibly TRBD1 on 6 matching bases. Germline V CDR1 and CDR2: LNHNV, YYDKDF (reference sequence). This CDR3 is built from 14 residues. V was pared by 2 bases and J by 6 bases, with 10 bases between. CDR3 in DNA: TGTGCCACCAGCAGAAACAGGGTCGATGAAAAACTGTTTTTT. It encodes CATSRNRVDEKLFF.

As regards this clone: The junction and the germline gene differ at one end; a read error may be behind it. CDR3 in amino acids: CASSLGSSLTGTDTQYF. For the CDR3, the DNA is TGTGCTAGCAGCTTAGGGTCATCCTTGACAGGCACAGATACGCAGTATTTT. The J gene is TRBJ2-3, the V gene TRBV7-7, with a tentative D call TRBD1 (5 bases). The germline V gene has CDR1 SSHAT and CDR2 FNYEAQ (reference sequence). There are 17 residues in the CDR3.